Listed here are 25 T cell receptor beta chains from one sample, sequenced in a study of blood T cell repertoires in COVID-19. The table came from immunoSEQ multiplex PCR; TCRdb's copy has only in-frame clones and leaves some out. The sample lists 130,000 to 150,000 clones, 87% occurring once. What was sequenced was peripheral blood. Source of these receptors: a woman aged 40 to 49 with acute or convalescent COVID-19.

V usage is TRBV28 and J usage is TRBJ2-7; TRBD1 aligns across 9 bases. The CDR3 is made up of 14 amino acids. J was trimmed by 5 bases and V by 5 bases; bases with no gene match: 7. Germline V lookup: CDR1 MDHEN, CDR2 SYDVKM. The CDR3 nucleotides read TGTGCCAGCAGTCTAGGGACAGGGCCTAACGAGCAGTACTTC. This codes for CASSLGTGPNEQYF.

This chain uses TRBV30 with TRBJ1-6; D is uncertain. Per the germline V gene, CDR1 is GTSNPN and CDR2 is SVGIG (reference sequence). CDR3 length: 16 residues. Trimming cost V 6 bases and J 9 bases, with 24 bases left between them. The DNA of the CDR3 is TGTGCCTGCGACCCGACAAAGGCGGGGTTGACTTCACCCCTCCACTTT. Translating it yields CACDPTKAGLTSPLHF.

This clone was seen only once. CDR3 coding DNA: TGTGCCATCAGTGAGGGTCCGGGGAATTCACCCCTCCACTTT. As protein: CAISEGPGNSPLHF. The chain employs TRBV10-3 and TRBJ1-6, with unresolved D. In germline, CDR1 is ENHRY, CDR2 SYGVKD. V lost 2 bases, J lost 7 bases, and 9 bases lay in between. The CDR3 contains 14 residues.

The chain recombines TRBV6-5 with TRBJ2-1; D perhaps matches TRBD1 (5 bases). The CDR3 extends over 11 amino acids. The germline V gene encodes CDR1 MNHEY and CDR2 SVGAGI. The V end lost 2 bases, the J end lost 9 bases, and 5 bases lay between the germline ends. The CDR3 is CASSYRGEQFF. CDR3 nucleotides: TGTGCCAGCAGTTACAGGGGTGAGCAGTTCTTC.

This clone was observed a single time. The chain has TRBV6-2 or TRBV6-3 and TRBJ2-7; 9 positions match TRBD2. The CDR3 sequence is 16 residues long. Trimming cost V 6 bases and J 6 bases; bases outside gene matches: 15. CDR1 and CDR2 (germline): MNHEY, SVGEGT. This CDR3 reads CASSQPATSGKREQYF. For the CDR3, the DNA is TGTGCCAGCAGCCAACCCGCGACTAGCGGCAAACGCGAGCAGTACTTC.

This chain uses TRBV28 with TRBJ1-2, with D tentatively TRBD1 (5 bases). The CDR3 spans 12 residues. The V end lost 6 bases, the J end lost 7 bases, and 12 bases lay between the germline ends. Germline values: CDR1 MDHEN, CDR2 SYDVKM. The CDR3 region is CASRNLGGGYTF. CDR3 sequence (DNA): TGTGCCAGCAGGAACTTGGGGGGTGGCTACACCTTC.

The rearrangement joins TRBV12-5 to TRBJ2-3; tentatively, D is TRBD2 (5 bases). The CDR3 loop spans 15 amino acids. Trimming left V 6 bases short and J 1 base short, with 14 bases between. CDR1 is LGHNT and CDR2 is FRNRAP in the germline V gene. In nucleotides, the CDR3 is TGTGCTAGTGGCCTGAGCGGAAGTGGCACAGATACGCAGTATTTT. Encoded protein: CASGLSGSGTDTQYF.

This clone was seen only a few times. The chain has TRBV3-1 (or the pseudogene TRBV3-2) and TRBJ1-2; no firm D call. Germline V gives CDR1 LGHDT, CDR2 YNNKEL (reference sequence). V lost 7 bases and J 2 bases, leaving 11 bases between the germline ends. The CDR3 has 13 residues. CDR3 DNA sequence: TGTGCCAGCACCTCGGACTTCAACTATGGCTACACCTTC. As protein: CASTSDFNYGYTF.

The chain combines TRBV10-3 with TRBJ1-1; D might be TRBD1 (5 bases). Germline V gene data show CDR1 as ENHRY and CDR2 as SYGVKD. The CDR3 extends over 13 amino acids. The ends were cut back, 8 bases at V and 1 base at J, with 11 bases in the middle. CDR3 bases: TGTGCCATCCAACCGACAGCGAACACTGAAGCTTTCTTT. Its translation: CAIQPTANTEAFF.

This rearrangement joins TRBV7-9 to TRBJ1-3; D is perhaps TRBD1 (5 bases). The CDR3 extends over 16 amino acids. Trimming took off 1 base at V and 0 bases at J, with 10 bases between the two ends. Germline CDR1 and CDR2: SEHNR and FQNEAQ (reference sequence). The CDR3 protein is CASSLVSGYSGNTIYF. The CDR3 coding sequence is TGTGCCAGCAGCTTAGTATCAGGGTACTCTGGAAACACCATATATTTT.

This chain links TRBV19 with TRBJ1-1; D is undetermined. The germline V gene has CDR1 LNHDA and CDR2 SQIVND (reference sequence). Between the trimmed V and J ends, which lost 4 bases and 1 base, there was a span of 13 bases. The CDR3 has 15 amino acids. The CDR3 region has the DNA TGTGCCAGTAGTAGGACGGCACTAGGGAACACTGAAGCTTTCTTT. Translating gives CASSRTALGNTEAFF.

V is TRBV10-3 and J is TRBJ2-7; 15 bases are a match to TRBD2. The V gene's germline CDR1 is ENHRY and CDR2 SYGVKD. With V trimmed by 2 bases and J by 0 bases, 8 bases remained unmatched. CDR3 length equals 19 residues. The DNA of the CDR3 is TGTGCCATCAGTGAGCAGGGACTAGCGGGGGGAACGAGCTCCTACGAGCAGTACTTC. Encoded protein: CAISEQGLAGGTSSYEQYF.

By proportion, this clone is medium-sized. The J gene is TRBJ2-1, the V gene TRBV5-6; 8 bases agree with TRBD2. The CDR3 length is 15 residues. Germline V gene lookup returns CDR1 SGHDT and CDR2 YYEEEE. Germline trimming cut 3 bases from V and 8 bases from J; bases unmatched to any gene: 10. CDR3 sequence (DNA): TGTGCCAGCAGCTCGGGACTAGGAGGAGGGGATGAGCAGTTCTTC. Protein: CASSSGLGGGDEQFF.

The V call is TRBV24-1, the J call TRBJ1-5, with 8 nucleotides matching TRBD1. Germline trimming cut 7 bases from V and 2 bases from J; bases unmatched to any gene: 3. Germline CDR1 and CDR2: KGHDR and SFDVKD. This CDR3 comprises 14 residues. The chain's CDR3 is CATSPGQGNQPQHF. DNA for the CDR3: TGTGCCACCAGCCCGGGACAGGGCAATCAGCCCCAGCATTTT.

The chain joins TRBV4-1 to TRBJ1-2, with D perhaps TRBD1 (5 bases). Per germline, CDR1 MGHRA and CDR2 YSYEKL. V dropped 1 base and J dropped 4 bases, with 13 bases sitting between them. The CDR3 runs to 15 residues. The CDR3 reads CASSQVQTDPYGYTF. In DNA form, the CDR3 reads TGCGCCAGCAGCCAAGTCCAGACAGACCCCTATGGCTACACCTTC.

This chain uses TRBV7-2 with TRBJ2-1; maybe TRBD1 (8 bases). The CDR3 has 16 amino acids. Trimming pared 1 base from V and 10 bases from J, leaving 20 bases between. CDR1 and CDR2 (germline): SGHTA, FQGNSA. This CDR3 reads CASSLEAGGGGREQFF. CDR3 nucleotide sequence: TGTGCCAGCAGCTTAGAGGCAGGGGGCGGCGGGAGAGAGCAGTTCTTC.

The CDR3, as DNA: TGTGCCAGCAGCCACGGGACAAACACTGAAGCTTTCTTT. It codes for CASSHGTNTEAFF. V gene TRBV7-3 combines with J gene TRBJ1-1; tentatively, D is TRBD1 (6 bases). The V gene lost 5 bases and the J gene lost 2 bases, with 9 bases spanning the gap. Germline loops: CDR1 SGHTA, CDR2 FQGTGA. The CDR3 contains 13 residues.

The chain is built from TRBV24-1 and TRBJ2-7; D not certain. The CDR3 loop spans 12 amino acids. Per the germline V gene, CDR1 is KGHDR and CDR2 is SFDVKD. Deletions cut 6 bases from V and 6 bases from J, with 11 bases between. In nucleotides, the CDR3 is TGTGCCACCAGTCGGGTACGGGTCGAGCAGTACTTC. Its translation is CATSRVRVEQYF.

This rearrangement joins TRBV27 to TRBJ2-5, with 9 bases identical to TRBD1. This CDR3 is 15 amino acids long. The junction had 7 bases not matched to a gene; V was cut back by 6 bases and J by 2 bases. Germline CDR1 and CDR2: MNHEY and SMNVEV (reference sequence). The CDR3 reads CASSPTGGGQETQYF. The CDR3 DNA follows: TGTGCCAGCAGCCCCACAGGGGGCGGGCAAGAGACCCAGTACTTC.

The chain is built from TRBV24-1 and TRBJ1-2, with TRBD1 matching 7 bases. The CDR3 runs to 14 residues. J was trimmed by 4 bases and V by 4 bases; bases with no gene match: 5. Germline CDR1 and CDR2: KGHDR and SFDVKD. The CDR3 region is CATSDPGQLYGYTF. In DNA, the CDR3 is TGTGCCACCAGTGACCCGGGACAGCTCTATGGCTACACCTTC.

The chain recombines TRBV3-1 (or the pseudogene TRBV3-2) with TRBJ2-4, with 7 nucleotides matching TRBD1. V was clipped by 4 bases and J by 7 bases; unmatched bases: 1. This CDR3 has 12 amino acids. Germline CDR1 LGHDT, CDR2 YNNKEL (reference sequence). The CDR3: CASSPTGNIQYF. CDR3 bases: TGTGCCAGCAGCCCGACAGGGAACATTCAGTACTTC.

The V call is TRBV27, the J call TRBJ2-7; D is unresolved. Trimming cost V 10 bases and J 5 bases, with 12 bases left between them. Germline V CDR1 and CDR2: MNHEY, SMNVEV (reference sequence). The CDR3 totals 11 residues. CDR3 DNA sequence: TGTGCCACCACTCTGGGCAACGAGCAGTACTTC. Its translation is CATTLGNEQYF.

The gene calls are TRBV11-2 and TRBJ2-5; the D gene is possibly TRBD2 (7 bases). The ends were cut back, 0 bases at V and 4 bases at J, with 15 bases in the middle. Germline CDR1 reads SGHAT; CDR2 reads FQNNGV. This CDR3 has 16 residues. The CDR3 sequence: CASSLDTGGLRETQYF. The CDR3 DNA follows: TGTGCCAGCAGCTTAGATACCGGGGGGCTGAGAGAGACCCAGTACTTC.

As DNA, the CDR3 is TGTGCCTGGGTCCCGACAGGCCATAATTCACCCCTCCACTTT. It yields the protein CAWVPTGHNSPLHF. The V and J genes are TRBV30 and TRBJ1-6, with D possibly TRBD1 on 6 matching bases. The CDR3 sequence is 14 residues long. Germline CDR1 reads GTSNPN; CDR2 reads SVGIG (reference sequence). Trimming pared 5 bases from V and 5 bases from J, leaving 13 bases between.

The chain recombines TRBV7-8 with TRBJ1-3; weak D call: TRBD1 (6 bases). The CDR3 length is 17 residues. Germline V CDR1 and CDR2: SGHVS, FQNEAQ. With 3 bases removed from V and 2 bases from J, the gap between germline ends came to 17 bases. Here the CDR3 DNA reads TGTGCCAGCAGCTTCGAGGGGGGGGCGGCTACTGGAAACACCATATATTTT. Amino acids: CASSFEGGAATGNTIYF.